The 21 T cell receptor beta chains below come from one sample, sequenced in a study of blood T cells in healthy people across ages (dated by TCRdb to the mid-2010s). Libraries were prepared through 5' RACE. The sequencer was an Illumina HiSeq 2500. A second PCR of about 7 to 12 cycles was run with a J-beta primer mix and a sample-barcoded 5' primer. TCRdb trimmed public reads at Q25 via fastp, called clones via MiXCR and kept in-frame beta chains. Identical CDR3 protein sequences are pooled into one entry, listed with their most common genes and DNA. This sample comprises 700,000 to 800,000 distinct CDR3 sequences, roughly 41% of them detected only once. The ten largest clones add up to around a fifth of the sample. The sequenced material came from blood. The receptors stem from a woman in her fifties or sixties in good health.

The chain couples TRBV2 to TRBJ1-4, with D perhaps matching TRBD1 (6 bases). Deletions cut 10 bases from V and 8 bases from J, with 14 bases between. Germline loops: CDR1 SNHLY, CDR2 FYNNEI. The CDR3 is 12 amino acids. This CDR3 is CATGEEGEKLFF. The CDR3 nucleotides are TGTGCCACAGGGGAGGAAGGGGAAAAACTGTTTTTT.

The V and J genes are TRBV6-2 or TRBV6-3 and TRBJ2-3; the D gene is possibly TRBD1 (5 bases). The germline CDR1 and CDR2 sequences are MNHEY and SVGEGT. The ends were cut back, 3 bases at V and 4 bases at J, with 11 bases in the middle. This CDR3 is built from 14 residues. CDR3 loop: CASSYWQGSDTQYF. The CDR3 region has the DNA TGTGCCAGCAGTTATTGGCAGGGTTCAGATACGCAGTATTTT.

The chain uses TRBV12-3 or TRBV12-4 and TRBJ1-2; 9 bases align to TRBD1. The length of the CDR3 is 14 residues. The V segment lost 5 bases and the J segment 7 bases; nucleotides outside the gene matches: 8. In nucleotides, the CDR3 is TGTGCCAGCAGTCCGAGGACAGGGGTTAGTGGCTACACCTTC. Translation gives CASSPRTGVSGYTF.

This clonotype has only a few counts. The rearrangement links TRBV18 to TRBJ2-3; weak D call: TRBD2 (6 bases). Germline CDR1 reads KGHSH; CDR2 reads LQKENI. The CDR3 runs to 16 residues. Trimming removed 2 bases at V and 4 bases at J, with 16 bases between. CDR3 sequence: CASSPIRRGDADTQYF. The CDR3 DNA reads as TGTGCCAGCTCACCAATTCGGCGGGGAGACGCAGATACGCAGTATTTT.

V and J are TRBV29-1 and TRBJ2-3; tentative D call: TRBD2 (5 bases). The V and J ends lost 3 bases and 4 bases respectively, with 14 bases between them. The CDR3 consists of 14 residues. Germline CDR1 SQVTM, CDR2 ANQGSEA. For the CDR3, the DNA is TGCAGCGTTGACAGAGGGTCGGGATCAGATACGCAGTATTTT. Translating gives CSVDRGSGSDTQYF.

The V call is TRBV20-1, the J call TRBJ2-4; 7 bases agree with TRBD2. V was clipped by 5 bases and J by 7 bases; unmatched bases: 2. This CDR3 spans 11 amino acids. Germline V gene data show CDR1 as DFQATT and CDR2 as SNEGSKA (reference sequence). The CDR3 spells CSAQGGNIQYF. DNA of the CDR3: TGCAGTGCTCAGGGAGGGAACATTCAGTACTTC.

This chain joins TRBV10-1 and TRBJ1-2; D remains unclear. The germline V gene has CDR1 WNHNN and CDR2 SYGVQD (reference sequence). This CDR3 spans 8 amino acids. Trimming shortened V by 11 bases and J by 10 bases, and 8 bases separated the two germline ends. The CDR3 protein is CAASSYTF. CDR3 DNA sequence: TGCGCCGCGTCCTCCTACACCTTC.

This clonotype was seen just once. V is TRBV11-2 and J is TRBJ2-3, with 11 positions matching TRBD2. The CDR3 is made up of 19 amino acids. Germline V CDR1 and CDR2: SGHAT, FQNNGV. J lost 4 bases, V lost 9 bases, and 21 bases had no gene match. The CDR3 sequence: CASRSGSGRARRVADTQYF. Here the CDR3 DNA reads TGTGCCAGTAGGAGCGGTAGCGGGAGGGCCAGGCGGGTGGCAGATACGCAGTATTTT.

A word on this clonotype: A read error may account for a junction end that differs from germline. CDR3 region: CGARTSGTYEQYF. DNA for the CDR3: TGCGGTGCTAGGACTAGCGGGACCTACGAGCAGTACTTC. The gene calls are TRBV20-1 and TRBJ2-7, with 12 bases fitting TRBD2. The CDR3 length is 13 residues. Germline V gives CDR1 DFQATT, CDR2 SNEGSKA (reference sequence).

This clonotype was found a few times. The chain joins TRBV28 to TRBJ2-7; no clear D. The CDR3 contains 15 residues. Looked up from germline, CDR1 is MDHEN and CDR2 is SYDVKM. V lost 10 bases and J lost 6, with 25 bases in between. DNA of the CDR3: TGTGCCACCTCAATCCCCGGACCGACGTATTCCGAGCAGTACTTC. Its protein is CATSIPGPTYSEQYF.

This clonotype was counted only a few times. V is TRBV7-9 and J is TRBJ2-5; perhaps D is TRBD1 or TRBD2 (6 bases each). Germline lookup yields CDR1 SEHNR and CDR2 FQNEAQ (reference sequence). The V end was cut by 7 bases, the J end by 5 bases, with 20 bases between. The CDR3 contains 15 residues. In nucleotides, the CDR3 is TGTGCCAGCAAGAACTCTCGGGGGCGCGTCGAGACCCAGTACTTC. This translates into CASKNSRGRVETQYF.

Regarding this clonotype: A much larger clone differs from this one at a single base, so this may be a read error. Written as DNA, the CDR3 is TGCAGTGCTAGGGTCCAGGGGATAGACAATGAGCAGTTCTTC. Translated, it gives CSARVQGIDNEQFF. This sequence joins TRBV20-1 and TRBJ2-1, with a weak D call TRBD1 (6 bases). The V end lost 3 bases, the J end lost 5 bases, and 14 bases lay between the germline ends. This CDR3 has 14 residues. Looked up from germline, CDR1 is DFQATT and CDR2 is SNEGSKA (reference sequence).

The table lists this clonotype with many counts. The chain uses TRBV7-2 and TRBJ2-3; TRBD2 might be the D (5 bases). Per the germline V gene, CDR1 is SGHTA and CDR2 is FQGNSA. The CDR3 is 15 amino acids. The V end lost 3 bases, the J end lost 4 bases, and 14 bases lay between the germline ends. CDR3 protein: CASSFGNGRSDTQYF. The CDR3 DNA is TGTGCCAGCAGCTTTGGTAATGGGAGATCAGATACGCAGTATTTT.

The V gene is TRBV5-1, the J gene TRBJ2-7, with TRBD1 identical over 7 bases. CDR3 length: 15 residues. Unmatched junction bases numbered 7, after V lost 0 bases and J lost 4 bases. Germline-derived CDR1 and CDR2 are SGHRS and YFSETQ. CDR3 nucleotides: TGCGCCAGCAGCTTGGTGGGACAGCTAGAATACGAGCAGTACTTC. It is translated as CASSLVGQLEYEQYF.

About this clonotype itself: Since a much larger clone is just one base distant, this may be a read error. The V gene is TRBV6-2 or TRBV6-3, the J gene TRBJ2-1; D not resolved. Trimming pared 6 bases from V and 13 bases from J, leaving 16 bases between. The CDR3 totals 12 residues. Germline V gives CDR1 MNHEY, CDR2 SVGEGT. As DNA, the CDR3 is TGTGCCAGCAGCCGCTTCCAAGAGACCCAGTTCTTC. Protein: CASSRFQETQFF.

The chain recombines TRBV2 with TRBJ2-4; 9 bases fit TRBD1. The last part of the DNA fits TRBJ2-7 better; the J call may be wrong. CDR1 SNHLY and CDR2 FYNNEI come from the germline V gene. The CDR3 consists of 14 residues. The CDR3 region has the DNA TGTGCCAGCATGCCACCGGGACAGGGCTACGAGCAGTACTTC. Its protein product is CASMPPGQGYEQYF.

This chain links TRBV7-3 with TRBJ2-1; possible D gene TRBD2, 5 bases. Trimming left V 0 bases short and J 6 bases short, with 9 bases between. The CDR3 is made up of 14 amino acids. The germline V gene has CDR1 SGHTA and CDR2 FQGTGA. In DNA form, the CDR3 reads TGTGCCAGCAGCTTAACGACGGGGATCAATGAGCAGTTCTTC. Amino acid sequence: CASSLTTGINEQFF.

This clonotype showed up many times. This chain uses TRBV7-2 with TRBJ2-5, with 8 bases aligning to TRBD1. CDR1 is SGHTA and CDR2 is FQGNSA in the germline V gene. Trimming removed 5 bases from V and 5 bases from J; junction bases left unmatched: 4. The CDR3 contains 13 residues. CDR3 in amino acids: CASSPGGWETQYF. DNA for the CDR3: TGTGCCAGCAGCCCAGGGGGCTGGGAGACCCAGTACTTC.

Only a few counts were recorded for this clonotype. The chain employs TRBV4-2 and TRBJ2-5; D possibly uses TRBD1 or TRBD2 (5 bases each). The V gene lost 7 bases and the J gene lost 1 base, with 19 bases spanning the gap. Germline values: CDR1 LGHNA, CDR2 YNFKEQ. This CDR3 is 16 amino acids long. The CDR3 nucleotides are TGTGCCAGCACCCCCCAAACCGGGACCGCCCAAGAGACCCAGTACTTC. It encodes CASTPQTGTAQETQYF.

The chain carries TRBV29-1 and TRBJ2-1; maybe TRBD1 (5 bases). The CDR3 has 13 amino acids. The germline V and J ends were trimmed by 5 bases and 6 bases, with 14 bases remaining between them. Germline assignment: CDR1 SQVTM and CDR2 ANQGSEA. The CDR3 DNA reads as TGCAGCGTTCGACAGCTTACCTGCAATGAGCAGTTCTTC. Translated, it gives CSVRQLTCNEQFF.

The CDR3 DNA follows: TGTGCCAGCAGGAATAGCGGGGAGGCCAAAGATACGCAGTATTTT. It codes for CASRNSGEAKDTQYF. The chain carries TRBV7-3 and TRBJ2-3; 8 nucleotides match TRBD2. Unmatched junction bases numbered 10, after V lost 6 bases and J lost 5 bases. The CDR3 is 15 residues long. The germline gives CDR1 SGHTA, CDR2 FQGTGA.